This TCR beta chain comes out of a study of T cells after yellow fever vaccination. Points from the study as a whole: The secondary response was weaker, and its peak arrived faster, on day 5 versus 15. Reappearance after the booster was seen for most primary-vaccination clones, at around 95% CD4 and 80% to 90% CD8.

Making TCR cDNA involved 5'RACE template switching, which added UMIs and a universal primer site. TCRdb independently ran MiXCR on the 5' RACE reads; one entry per CDR3 protein. The repertoire has 450,000 to 600,000 distinct CDR3 sequences, about a sixth of them found once; the top ten carry about 18%. Comments on this clonotype: No antigen is known for it.

Germline CDR1 is SGHNT and CDR2 is YYREEE (reference sequence). With 4 bases removed from V and 0 bases from J, the gap between germline ends came to 13 bases. The CDR3 is 15 amino acids. The material sequenced was PBMCs, taken less than 6 days after the first yellow fever vaccination. J is TRBJ2-5 and V is TRBV5-4, with a possible D match to TRBD1 (5 bases). This clonotype was obtained from a man aged 18 to 29 who received the YFV17D yellow fever vaccine. The CDR3 region has the DNA TGTGCCAGCAGCGGGGCAGGGCTTCACCAAGAGACCCAGTACTTC. It codes for CASSGAGLHQETQYF.